The clone carrying this T cell receptor (beta chain) was detected only a few times. No antigen is known for it. The germline gives CDR1 SQVTM, CDR2 ANQGSEA. This CDR3 is 13 amino acids long. With V trimmed by 6 bases and J by 7 bases, 8 bases remained unmatched. The amount of total RNA extracted per sample was at least 5.5 micrograms. A sample-barcoded 5' primer and a J-beta primer mix were used in a second PCR of roughly 7 to 11 cycles. The authors tagged each cDNA molecule using a template-switch adaptor with 12 random nucleotides. Sequencing recovered at least 2.5 million CDR3-containing paired-end reads from each sample. Each CDR3 protein is one row after TCRdb ran MiXCR on the 5' RACE reads. The repertoire consists of about 760,000 distinct CDR3 sequences, with roughly 56% occurring once and the leading ten covering more than 25%. This specimen belongs to a study of blood T cells in healthy people across ages. Study-wide results and limits: In these data, TCR beta diversity tracked strongly with naive T cell percentage.

The sequenced sample consisted of blood. The clonotype comes from a man aged 35 to 55 in good health. The chain is built from TRBV29-1 and TRBJ2-7; 11 nucleotides match TRBD2. In DNA, the CDR3 is TGCAGCGTACTTAGCGGGAGGGCTGAAGAGCAGTACTTC. It codes for CSVLSGRAEEQYF.